These 10 T cell receptor beta chains originate from one sample sequenced in a study of cytomegalovirus exposure and HLA in healthy donors. Measured with immunoSEQ multiplex PCR; TCRdb has only the in-frame clones, and not every one. The sample has roughly 330,000 clones; around 90% are singletons. Specimen: PBMCs. These receptors all stem from a woman aged 25-40 years in good health and CMV-seropositive.

This sequence joins TRBV7-9 and TRBJ1-6; D is undetermined. Trimming left V 3 bases short and J 4 bases short, with 10 bases between. CDR1 and CDR2 from the germline V gene are SEHNR and FQNEAQ (reference sequence). This CDR3 has 15 residues. CDR3 sequence reads: CASSFGRDYNSPLHF. The CDR3, as DNA: TGTGCCAGCAGCTTCGGACGGGATTATAATTCACCCCTCCACTTT.

This chain uses TRBV5-1 with TRBJ2-3; D could derive from TRBD1 or TRBD2 (5 bases each). Trimming removed 4 bases at V and 2 bases at J, with 14 bases between. Per germline, CDR1 SGHRS and CDR2 YFSETQ. This CDR3 region has 15 residues. The CDR3 DNA reads as TGCGCCAGCAGCGTACTCCGGGACCCCACAGATACGCAGTATTTT. It yields the protein CASSVLRDPTDTQYF.

For the CDR3, the DNA is TGTGCCAGCAGCTACCTCCCGGGGGCCACCAAAGACACAGATACGCAGTATTTT. Translation gives CASSYLPGATKDTDTQYF. The rearrangement joins TRBV13 to TRBJ2-3, with D perhaps given as TRBD1 or TRBD2 (6 bases each). Between the trimmed V and J ends, which lost 4 bases and 2 bases, there was a span of 22 bases. The CDR3 totals 18 residues. Germline CDR1 and CDR2: PRHDT and FYEKMQ (reference sequence). The entire variable domain, with the rest obtained from reference TRBV13 and TRBJ2-3, is as follows: AAGVIQSPRHLIKEKRETATLKCYPIPRHDTVYWYQQGPGQDPQFLISFYEKMQSDKGSIPDRFSAQQFSDYHSELNMSSLELGDSALYFCASSYLPGATKDTDTQYFGPGTRLTVL.

For this clone: Other DNA sequences in this specimen translate into the identical CDR3. This sequence joins TRBV27 and TRBJ2-7; the D is unclear. The germline V gene encodes CDR1 MNHEY and CDR2 SMNVEV (reference sequence). The V end was cut by 4 bases, the J end by 2 bases, with 6 bases between. CDR3 size: 12 residues. The CDR3 protein is CASSSRTYEQYF. DNA of the CDR3: TGTGCCAGCAGTTCCCGTACCTACGAGCAGTACTTC.

V is TRBV4-2 and J is TRBJ1-1; weak D call: TRBD1 (5 bases). Germline CDR1 LGHNA, CDR2 YNFKEQ. CDR3 length: 15 residues. V shed 1 base and J shed 4 bases, with 13 bases lying between them. The CDR3 sequence: CASSQGTSQGTEAFF. For the CDR3, the DNA is TGTGCCAGCAGCCAAGGGACATCTCAGGGCACTGAAGCTTTCTTT.

The chain links TRBV4-3 to TRBJ2-3, with 11 bases that match TRBD2. Germline trimming cut 3 bases from V and 4 bases from J; bases unmatched to any gene: 3. Per the germline V gene, CDR1 is LGHNA and CDR2 is YSLEER. This CDR3 comprises 15 residues. Written as DNA, the CDR3 is TGCGCCAGCAGCCAGCTTAGCGGGGGGGCAGATACGCAGTATTTT. It specifies CASSQLSGGADTQYF.

The chain is built from TRBV29-1 and TRBJ2-1, with TRBD2 matching over 10 bases. Unmatched junction bases numbered 8, after V lost 8 bases and J lost 4 bases. The CDR3 runs 14 residues. Per germline, CDR1 SQVTM and CDR2 ANQGSEA. For the CDR3, the DNA is TGCAGCTACACACTAGCGGGAACTTACAATGAGCAGTTCTTC. Its translation: CSYTLAGTYNEQFF.

The gene calls are TRBV5-1 and TRBJ2-7; 9 bases are shared with TRBD2. The CDR3 is 14 residues long. Trimming at V came to 4 bases and at J to 3 bases, leaving 5 bases not matched to a gene. Germline V gene sequence: CDR1 SGHRS, CDR2 YFSETQ. In nucleotides, the CDR3 is TGCGCCAGCAGCCCCTCGACTAGCGGCTACGAGCAGTACTTC. This sequence encodes CASSPSTSGYEQYF.

The chain joins TRBV9 to TRBJ2-1; D is ambiguous. Germline V CDR1 and CDR2: SGDLS, YYNGEE. The length of the CDR3 is 13 residues. V dropped 0 bases and J dropped 7 bases, with 8 bases sitting between them. The CDR3 spells CASSVVGLNEQFF. For the CDR3, the DNA is TGTGCCAGCAGCGTAGTGGGGTTGAATGAGCAGTTCTTC.

The J gene is TRBJ2-7, the V gene TRBV4-1; D not certain. Germline assignment: CDR1 MGHRA and CDR2 YSYEKL. Trimming left V 0 bases short and J 0 bases short, with 12 bases between. The CDR3 spans 16 residues. This CDR3 reads CASSQDLSRSSYEQYF. The CDR3 bases are TGCGCCAGCAGCCAAGATCTGTCCCGTAGCTCCTACGAGCAGTACTTC.